One and the same sample provided the 6 T cell receptor beta chains below, sequenced in a study of shared clonotypes between healthy human individuals. Repertoires were generated with immunoSEQ multiplex PCR, while TCRdb's copy carries only in-frame clones and drops some. The table lists under 600,000 clones, about 79% of them singletons. Sequenced input: PBMCs. These receptors all stem from a woman in her thirties or forties in good health. Some clones in this sample may be carry-over from other donors' samples.

The CDR3 DNA reads as TGTGCCAGCAGCTTAGGTTACAGGGAGGTTTCAGATACGCAGTATTTT. Its translation is CASSLGYREVSDTQYF. V is TRBV11-3 and J is TRBJ2-3, with D tentatively TRBD1 or TRBD2 (6 bases each). The CDR3 has 16 amino acids. CDR1 and CDR2 from the germline V gene are SGHNT and YENEEA. Trimming took 1 base from V and 4 from J, leaving 15 bases between them.

The chain combines TRBV7-9 with TRBJ2-5; 8 positions match TRBD2. CDR3 length: 16 residues. The junction had 15 bases not matched to a gene; V was cut back by 8 bases and J by 4 bases. Germline CDR1 is SEHNR and CDR2 is FQNEAQ (reference sequence). CDR3 nucleotides: TGTGCCAGCCGGGAGGGACCTAGCGGAACCTTAGAGACCCAGTACTTC. This sequence encodes CASREGPSGTLETQYF.

This chain links TRBV27 with TRBJ2-3; TRBD2 is a possible D gene (6 bases). The germline V gene has CDR1 MNHEY and CDR2 SMNVEV (reference sequence). This CDR3 comprises 13 residues. Trimming stripped 8 bases from V and 3 bases from J, with 12 bases between. The CDR3 DNA reads as TGTGCCAGCCGGGGGAGCGGGACAGATACGCAGTATTTT. Its protein is CASRGSGTDTQYF.

This chain uses TRBV7-3 with TRBJ2-2, with no clear D. Germline V lookup: CDR1 SGHTA, CDR2 FQGTGA. The V end was cut by 5 bases, the J end by 2 bases, with 15 bases between. The CDR3 totals 16 residues. The CDR3 here is CASSPRKGRNTGELFF. CDR3 DNA sequence: TGTGCCAGCAGCCCACGGAAGGGAAGAAACACCGGGGAGCTGTTTTTT.

This clone turned up a few times. The rearrangement links TRBV7-9 to TRBJ2-3; no firm D call. The CDR3 is 15 residues long. Germline CDR1 reads SEHNR; CDR2 reads FQNEAQ (reference sequence). Deletions cut 5 bases from V and 1 base from J, with 13 bases between. CDR3 residues: CASSPATPGTDTQYF. The CDR3 region has the DNA TGTGCCAGCAGCCCGGCGACGCCGGGCACAGATACGCAGTATTTT.

This chain uses TRBV7-9 with TRBJ2-1; D uncertain. The V gene's germline CDR1 is SEHNR and CDR2 FQNEAQ (reference sequence). The CDR3 runs to 15 residues. Trimming cost V 2 bases and J 0 bases, with 8 bases left between them. CDR3 sequence: CASSLNTGSYNEQFF. Written as DNA, the CDR3 is TGTGCCAGCAGCTTAAATACGGGCTCCTACAATGAGCAGTTCTTC.